Listed below are T cell receptor beta chains from one sample, sequenced in a study of identifying expanded T cells in peripheral blood. TCRdb's copy holds only in-frame clones and misses some; the assay was immunoSEQ multiplex PCR. In the table there are over 80,000 clones, about 90% of which are singletons. The sequenced material came from blood. The receptors were gathered from a person aged 18 to 75 in good health. Both conserved end residues are part of each CDR3. Fields, in order: D gene, J gene, V gene, clone size, CDR3 protein, CDR3 DNA. The D gene is left open where the match is weak. A clone size is listed for some rows: how often the clone was seen (once, few, many), or a class if it is expanded.

.,TRBJ1-6,TRBV11-2,.,CASSLIRANSPLHF,TGTGCCAGCAGCTTAATCAGGGCGAATTCACCCCTCCACTTT
.,TRBJ1-1,TRBV6-5,.,CASSYSRVSEAFF,TGTGCCAGCAGTTACTCAAGGGTCAGTGAAGCTTTCTTT
.,TRBJ1-1,TRBV4-1,.,CASSQAIGEGTEAFF,TGCGCCAGCAGCCAAGCAATTGGGGAAGGTACTGAAGCTTTCTTT
.,TRBJ2-2,TRBV5-4,.,CASRRDRGVVELFF,TGTGCCAGCCGCCGGGACCGCGGTGTTGTGGAGCTGTTTTTT
TRBD1,TRBJ2-2,TRBV19,.,CASAWDRGHGGELFF,TGTGCCAGTGCCTGGGACAGGGGGCACGGCGGGGAGCTGTTTTTT
TRBD2,TRBJ2-1,TRBV4-3,.,CASSQVLAGGGAYEQFF,TGCGCCAGCAGCCAAGTCTTGGCGGGCGGGGGGGCTTATGAGCAGTTCTTC
TRBD1,TRBJ1-2,TRBV5-4,.,CASSLGQGLYYGYTF,TGTGCCAGCAGCCTGGGACAGGGACTTTACTATGGCTACACCTTC
.,TRBJ2-7,TRBV19,.,CASALGGGPTYEQYF,TGTGCCAGTGCTCTGGGCGGCGGGCCCACCTACGAGCAGTACTTC
.,TRBJ1-4,TRBV11-2,.,CASSAQGRVGEKLFF,TGTGCCAGCAGCGCTCAGGGTAGGGTGGGTGAAAAACTGTTTTTT
TRBD1,TRBJ2-5,TRBV12-5,once,CASGLDPYSWTGAETQYF,TGTGCTAGTGGTTTGGACCCCTATTCATGGACAGGGGCGGAGACCCAGTACTTC
TRBD2,TRBJ2-2,TRBV6-6,once,CATRYGGVRLAGELFF,TGTGCCACACGCTACGGGGGGGTTAGGTTGGCCGGGGAGCTGTTTTTT
.,TRBJ2-2,TRBV5-4,few,CASSFLGVDTGELFF,TGTGCCAGCAGCTTCCTGGGGGTGGACACCGGGGAGCTGTTTTTT
.,TRBJ1-2,TRBV6-6,.,CASTSTGGGPNYGYTF,TGTGCCAGCACCAGCACCGGGGGGGGGCCAAACTATGGCTACACCTTC
.,TRBJ2-7,TRBV9,.,CASSATGTSSYEQYF,TGTGCCAGCAGCGCAACCGGGACAAGCTCCTACGAGCAGTACTTC
.,TRBJ2-2,TRBV19,.,CASRPGVMGTGELFF,TGTGCCAGTCGTCCAGGGGTAATGGGCACCGGGGAGCTGTTTTTT
.,TRBJ1-1,TRBV5-6,.,CASSLFSGVNTEAFF,TGTGCCAGCAGCTTGTTCTCAGGGGTGAACACTGAAGCTTTCTTT
.,TRBJ1-6,TRBV7-9,.,CASSRNNSPLHF,TGTGCCAGCAGCCGCAATAATTCACCCCTCCACTTT
.,TRBJ2-3,TRBV7-8,.,CASSSLLGDPQYF,TGTGCCAGCAGCTCCCTTCTAGGGGACCCGCAGTATTTT
TRBD1,TRBJ1-3,TRBV19,.,CASSFKPGQISPGNTIYF,TGTGCCAGTAGTTTCAAACCGGGACAGATCTCCCCTGGAAACACCATATATTTT
TRBD1,TRBJ2-7,TRBV5-6,.,CASSPQDRYYEQYF,TGTGCCAGCAGCCCTCAGGACAGGTACTACGAGCAGTACTTC
TRBD1,TRBJ2-5,TRBV29-1,.,CSVGQRNQETQYF,TGCAGCGTGGGACAGAGAAACCAAGAGACCCAGTACTTC
.,TRBJ1-2,TRBV9,.,CASSVEVGGVGHYGYTF,TGTGCCAGCAGCGTAGAAGTAGGGGGGGTAGGACACTATGGCTACACCTTC
TRBD1,TRBJ1-2,TRBV30,.,CAWRRGPLYGYTF,TGTGCCTGGAGAAGGGGGCCCCTTTATGGCTACACCTTC
.,TRBJ1-1,TRBV6-5,.,CASRPPWNTEAFF,TGTGCCAGCAGGCCGCCCTGGAACACTGAAGCTTTCTTT